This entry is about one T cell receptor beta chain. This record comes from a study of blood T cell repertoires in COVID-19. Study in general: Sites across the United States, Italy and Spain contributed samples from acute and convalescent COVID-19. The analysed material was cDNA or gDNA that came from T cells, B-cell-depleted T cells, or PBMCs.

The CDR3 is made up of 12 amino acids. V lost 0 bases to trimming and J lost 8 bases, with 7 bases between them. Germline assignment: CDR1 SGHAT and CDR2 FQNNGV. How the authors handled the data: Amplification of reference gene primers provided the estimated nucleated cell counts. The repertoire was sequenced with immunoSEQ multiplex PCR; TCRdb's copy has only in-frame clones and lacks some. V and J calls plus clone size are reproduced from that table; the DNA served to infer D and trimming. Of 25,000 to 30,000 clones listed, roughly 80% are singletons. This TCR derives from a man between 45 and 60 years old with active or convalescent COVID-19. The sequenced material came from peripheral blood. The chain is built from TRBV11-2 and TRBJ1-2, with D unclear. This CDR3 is CASSLEYEGYTF. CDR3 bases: TGTGCCAGCAGCTTAGAGTATGAGGGCTACACCTTC.